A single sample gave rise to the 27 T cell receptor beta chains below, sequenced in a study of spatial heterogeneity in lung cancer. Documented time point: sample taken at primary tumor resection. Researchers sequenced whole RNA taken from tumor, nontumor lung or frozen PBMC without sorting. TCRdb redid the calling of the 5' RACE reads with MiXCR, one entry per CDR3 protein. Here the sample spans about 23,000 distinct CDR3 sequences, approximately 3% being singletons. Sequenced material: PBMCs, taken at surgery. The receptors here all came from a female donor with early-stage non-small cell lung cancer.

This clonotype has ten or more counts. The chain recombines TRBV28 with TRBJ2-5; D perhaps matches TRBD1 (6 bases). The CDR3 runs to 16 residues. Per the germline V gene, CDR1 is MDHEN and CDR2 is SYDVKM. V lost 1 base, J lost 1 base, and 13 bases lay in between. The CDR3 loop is CASSLFQGTLQETQYF. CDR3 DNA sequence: TGTGCCAGCAGTTTATTCCAGGGGACCCTCCAAGAGACCCAGTACTTC. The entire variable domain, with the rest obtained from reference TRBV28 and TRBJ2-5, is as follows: DVKVTQSSRYLVKRTGEKVFLECVQDMDHENMFWYRQDPGLGLRLIYFSYDVKMKEKGDIPEGYSVSREKKERFSLILESASTNQTSMYLCASSLFQGTLQETQYFGPGTRLLVL.

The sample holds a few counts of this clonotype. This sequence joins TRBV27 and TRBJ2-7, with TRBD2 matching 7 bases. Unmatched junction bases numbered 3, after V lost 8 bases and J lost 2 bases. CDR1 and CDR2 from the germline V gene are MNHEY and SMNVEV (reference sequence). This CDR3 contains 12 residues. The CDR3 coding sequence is TGTGCCAGCGGTGGGAGGGCCTACGAGCAGTACTTC. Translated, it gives CASGGRAYEQYF.

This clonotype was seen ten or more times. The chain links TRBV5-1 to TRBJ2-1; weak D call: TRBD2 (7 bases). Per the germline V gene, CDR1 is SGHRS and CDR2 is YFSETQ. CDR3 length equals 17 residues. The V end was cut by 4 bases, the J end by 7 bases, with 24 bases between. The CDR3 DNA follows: TGCGCCAGCAGCCTGAGGTCGTCTAGCGGAGGGGGGAATGAGCAGTTCTTC. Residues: CASSLRSSSGGGNEQFF.

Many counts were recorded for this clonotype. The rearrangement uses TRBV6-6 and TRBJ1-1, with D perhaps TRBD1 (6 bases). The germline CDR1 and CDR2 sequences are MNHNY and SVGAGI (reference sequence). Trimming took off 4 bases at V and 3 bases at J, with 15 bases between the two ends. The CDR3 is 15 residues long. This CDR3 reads CASSSLQGMDTEAFF. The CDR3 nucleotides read TGTGCCAGCAGTTCCTTACAGGGTATGGACACTGAAGCTTTCTTT.

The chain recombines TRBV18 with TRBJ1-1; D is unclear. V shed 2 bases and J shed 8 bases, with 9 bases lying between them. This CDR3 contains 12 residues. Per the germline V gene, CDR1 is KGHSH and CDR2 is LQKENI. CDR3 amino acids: CASSPVRGEAFF. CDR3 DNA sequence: TGTGCCAGCTCACCAGTCCGGGGAGAAGCTTTCTTT.

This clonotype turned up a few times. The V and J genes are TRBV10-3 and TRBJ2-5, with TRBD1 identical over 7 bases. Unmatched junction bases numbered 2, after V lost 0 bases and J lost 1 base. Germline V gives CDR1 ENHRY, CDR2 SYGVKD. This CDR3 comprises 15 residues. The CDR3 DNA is TGTGCCATCAGTGAGTCGGGACAGCCCCAAGAGACCCAGTACTTC. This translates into CAISESGQPQETQYF.

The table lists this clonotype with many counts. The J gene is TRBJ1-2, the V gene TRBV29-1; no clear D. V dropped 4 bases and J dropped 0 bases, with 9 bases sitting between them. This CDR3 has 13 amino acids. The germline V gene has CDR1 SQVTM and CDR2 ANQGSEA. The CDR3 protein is CSVVTSPNYGYTF. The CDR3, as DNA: TGCAGCGTTGTGACATCCCCTAACTATGGCTACACCTTC.

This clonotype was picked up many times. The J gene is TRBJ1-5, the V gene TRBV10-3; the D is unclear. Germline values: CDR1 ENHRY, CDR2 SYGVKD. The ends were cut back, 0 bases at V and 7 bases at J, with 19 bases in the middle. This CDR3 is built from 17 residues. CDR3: CAISESNGVGLLQPQHF. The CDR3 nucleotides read TGTGCCATCAGTGAGTCTAACGGAGTGGGTCTCTTGCAGCCCCAGCATTTT.

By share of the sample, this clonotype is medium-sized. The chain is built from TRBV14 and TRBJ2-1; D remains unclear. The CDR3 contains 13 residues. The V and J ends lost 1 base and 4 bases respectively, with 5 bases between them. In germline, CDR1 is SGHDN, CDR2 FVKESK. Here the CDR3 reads CASSQGSYNEQFF. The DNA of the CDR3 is TGTGCCAGCAGCCAAGGCTCGTACAATGAGCAGTTCTTC.

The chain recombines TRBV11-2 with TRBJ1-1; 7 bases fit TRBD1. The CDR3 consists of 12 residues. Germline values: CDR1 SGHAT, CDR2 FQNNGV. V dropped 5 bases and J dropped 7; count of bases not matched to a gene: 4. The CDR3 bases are TGTGCCAGCAGCCGGGACAGTTATGAAGCTTTCTTT. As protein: CASSRDSYEAFF.

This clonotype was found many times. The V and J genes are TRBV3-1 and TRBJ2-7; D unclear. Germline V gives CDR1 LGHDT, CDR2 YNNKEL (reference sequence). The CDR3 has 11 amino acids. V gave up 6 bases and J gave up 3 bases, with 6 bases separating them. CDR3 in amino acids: CASSYYYEQYF. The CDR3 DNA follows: TGTGCCAGCAGTTACTACTACGAGCAGTACTTC.

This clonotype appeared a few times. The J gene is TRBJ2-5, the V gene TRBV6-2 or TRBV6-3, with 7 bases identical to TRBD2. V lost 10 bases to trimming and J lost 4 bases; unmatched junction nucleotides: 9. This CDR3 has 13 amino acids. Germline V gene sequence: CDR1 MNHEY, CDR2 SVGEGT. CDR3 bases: TGTGCCACCTGTCCACGGACTAGAGAGACCCAGTACTTC. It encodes CATCPRTRETQYF.

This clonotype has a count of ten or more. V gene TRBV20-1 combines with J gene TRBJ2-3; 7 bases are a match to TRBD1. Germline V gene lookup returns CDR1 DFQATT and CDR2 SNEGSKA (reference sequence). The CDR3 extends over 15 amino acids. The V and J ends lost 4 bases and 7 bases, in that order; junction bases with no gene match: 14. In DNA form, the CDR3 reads TGCAGTGCTACTAGACAGGGAATGGGGGAATATACGCAGTATTTT. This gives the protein CSATRQGMGEYTQYF.

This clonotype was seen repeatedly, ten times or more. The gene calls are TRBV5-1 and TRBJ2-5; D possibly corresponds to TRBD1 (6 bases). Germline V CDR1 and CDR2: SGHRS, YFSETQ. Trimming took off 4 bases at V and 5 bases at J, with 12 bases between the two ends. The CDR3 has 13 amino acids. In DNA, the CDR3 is TGCGCCAGCAGCCGGACAGAGGGGGAGACCCAGTACTTC. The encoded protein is CASSRTEGETQYF.

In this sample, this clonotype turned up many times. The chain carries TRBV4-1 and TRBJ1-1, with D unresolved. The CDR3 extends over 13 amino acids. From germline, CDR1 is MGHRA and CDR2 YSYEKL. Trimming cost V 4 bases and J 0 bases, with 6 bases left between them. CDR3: CASSPVMNTEAFF. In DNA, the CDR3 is TGCGCCAGCAGCCCAGTGATGAACACTGAAGCTTTCTTT.

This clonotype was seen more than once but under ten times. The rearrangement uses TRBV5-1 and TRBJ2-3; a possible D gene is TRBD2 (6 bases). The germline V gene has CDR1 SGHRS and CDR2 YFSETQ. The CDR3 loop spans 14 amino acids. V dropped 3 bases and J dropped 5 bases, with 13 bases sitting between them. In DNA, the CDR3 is TGCGCCAGCAGCTGGGATAAGGAGGGAGATACGCAGTATTTT. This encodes CASSWDKEGDTQYF.

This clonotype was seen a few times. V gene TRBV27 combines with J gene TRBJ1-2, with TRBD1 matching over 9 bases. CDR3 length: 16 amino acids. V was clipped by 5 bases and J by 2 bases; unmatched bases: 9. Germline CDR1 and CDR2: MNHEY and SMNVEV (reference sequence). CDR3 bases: TGTGCCAGCAGTACAGGGGGCGGCACGACCAACTATGGCTACACCTTC. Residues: CASSTGGGTTNYGYTF.

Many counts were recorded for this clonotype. The CDR3 nucleotides read TGTGCCAGCAGCCAGCGGGAGACTGAAGCTTTCTTT. Translating gives CASSQRETEAFF. This rearrangement joins TRBV14 to TRBJ1-1; D call uncertain. V was clipped by 3 bases and J by 5 bases, with 7 bases between them. Germline CDR1 reads SGHDN; CDR2 reads FVKESK. This CDR3 contains 12 residues. Drawing the rest from reference TRBV14 and TRBJ1-1, the complete variable domain is EAGVTQFPSHSVIEKGQTVTLRCDPISGHDNLYWYRRVMGKEIKFLLHFVKESKQDESGMPNNRFLAERTGGTYSTLKVQPAELEDSGVYFCASSQRETEAFFGQGTRLTVV.

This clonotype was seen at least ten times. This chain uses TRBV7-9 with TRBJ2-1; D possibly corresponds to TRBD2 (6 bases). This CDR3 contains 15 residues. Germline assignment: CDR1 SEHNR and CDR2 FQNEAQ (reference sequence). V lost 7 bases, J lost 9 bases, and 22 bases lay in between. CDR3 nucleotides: TGTGCCAGCACCCCCGGGGGTCTTCTTTGGGGTGAGCAGTTCTTC. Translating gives CASTPGGLLWGEQFF.

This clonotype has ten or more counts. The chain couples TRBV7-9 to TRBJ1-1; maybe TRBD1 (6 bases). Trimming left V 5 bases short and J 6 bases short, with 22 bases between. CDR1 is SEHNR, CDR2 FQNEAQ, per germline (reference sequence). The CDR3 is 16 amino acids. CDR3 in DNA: TGTGCCAGCAGCACTACGGGCCTAGGTGGGGGCCCTGAAGCTTTCTTT. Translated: CASSTTGLGGGPEAFF. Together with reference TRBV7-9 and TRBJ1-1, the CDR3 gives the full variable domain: DTGVSQNPRHKITKRGQNVTFRCDPISEHNRLYWYRQTLGQGPEFLTYFQNEAQLEKSRLLSDRFSAERPKGSFSTLEIQRTEQGDSAMYLCASSTTGLGGGPEAFFGQGTRLTVV.

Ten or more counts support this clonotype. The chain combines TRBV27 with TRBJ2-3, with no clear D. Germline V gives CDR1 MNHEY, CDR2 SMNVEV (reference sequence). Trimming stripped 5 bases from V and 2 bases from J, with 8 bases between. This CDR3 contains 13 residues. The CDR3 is CASSLTNTDTQYF. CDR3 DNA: TGTGCCAGCAGTCTCACTAACACAGATACGCAGTATTTT.

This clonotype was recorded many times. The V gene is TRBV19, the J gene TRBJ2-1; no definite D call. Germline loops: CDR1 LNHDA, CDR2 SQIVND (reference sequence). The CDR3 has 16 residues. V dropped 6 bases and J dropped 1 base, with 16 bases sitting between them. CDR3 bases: TGTGCCAGTAGGTCCACGTCGGTGGCTTCCTACAATGAGCAGTTCTTC. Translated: CASRSTSVASYNEQFF.

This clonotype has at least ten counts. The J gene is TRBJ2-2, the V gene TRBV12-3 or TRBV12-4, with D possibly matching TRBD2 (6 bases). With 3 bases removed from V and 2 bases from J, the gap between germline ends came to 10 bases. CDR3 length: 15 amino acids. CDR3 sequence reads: CASSFGGANTGELFF. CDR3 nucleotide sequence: TGTGCCAGCAGTTTCGGGGGAGCCAACACCGGGGAGCTGTTTTTT.

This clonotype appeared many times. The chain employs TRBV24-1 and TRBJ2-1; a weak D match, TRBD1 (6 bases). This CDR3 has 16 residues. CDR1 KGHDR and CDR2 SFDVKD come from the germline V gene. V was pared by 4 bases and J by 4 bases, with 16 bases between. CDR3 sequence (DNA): TGTGCCACCAGTGACGCCTCGGCAGGGGAGTACAATGAGCAGTTCTTC. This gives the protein CATSDASAGEYNEQFF.

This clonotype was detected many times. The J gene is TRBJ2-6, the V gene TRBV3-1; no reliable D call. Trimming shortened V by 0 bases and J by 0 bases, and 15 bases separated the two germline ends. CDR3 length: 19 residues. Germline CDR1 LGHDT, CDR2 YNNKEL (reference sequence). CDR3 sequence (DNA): TGTGCCAGCAGCCAAGAGTTTCTTGGCCGTAGCTCTGGGGCCAACGTCCTGACTTTC. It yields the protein CASSQEFLGRSSGANVLTF.

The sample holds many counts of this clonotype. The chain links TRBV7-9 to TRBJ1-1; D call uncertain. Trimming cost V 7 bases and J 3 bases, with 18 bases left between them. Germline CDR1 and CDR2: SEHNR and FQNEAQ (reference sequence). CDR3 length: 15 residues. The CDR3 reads CASNPRATIDTEAFF. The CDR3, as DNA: TGTGCCAGCAACCCCCGGGCCACGATCGACACTGAAGCTTTCTTT. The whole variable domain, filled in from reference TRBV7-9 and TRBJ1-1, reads DTGVSQNPRHKITKRGQNVTFRCDPISEHNRLYWYRQTLGQGPEFLTYFQNEAQLEKSRLLSDRFSAERPKGSFSTLEIQRTEQGDSAMYLCASNPRATIDTEAFFGQGTRLTVV.

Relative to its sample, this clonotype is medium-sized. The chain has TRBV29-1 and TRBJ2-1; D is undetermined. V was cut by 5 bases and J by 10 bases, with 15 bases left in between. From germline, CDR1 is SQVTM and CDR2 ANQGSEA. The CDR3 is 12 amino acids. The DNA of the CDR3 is TGCAGCGTTCTCGTTCTGGGTTACGAGCAGTTCTTC. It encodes CSVLVLGYEQFF.